This note documents a single T cell receptor beta chain sequence. The data stem from a study of T cells expressing NK-cell markers. UMIs were included in TCR beta cDNA generated by 5'RACE template switching. TCRdb reprocessed the 5' RACE reads; each CDR3 protein has one entry and no DNA is given. Its table lists around 550,000 distinct CDR3 sequences. CDR1 is LGHNT and CDR2 is FRNRAP in the germline V gene. The CDR3 contains 15 residues. The origin of this receptor is a man aged 18 to 35 in good health. The rearrangement joins TRBV12-5 to TRBJ2-3; TCRdb designates TRBD2, a call that cannot be tested without DNA. The specimen sequenced was blood T cells: a sorted CD56 or NKG2C T cell subset, CD4+ or CD8+ T cells, or bulk PBMC T cells (not recorded which). The chain's CDR3 is CASTSGTSSTDTQYF.